These 5 T cell receptor beta chains originate from one sample sequenced in a study of cytomegalovirus exposure and HLA in healthy donors. Here immunoSEQ multiplex PCR was the method, and the copy in TCRdb shows in-frame clones only, minus some. The sample carries roughly 60,000 clones, just under 95% recorded once. The sequencing input was PBMCs. All receptors derive from a man between 18 and 35 years old in good health and CMV-seronegative.

The chain couples TRBV11-2 to TRBJ2-1; tentatively, D is TRBD2 (6 bases). The CDR3 consists of 13 residues. The V gene lost 5 bases and the J gene lost 7 bases, with 12 bases spanning the gap. Germline CDR1 SGHAT, CDR2 FQNNGV. This CDR3 reads CASSQGAGNEQFF. The CDR3 DNA reads as TGTGCCAGCAGCCAAGGGGCGGGAAATGAGCAGTTCTTC.

This clone was seen only once. The rearrangement links TRBV6-6 to TRBJ1-5, with TRBD1 as a possible D gene (6 bases). The V end lost 7 bases, the J end lost 4 bases, and 8 bases lay between the germline ends. CDR3 length: 12 amino acids. Looked up from germline, CDR1 is MNHNY and CDR2 is SVGAGI (reference sequence). The CDR3: CASKDSNQPQHF. The DNA for the CDR3 is TGTGCCAGCAAGGACAGTAATCAGCCCCAGCATTTT.

The chain recombines TRBV2 with TRBJ1-2; no firm D call. The CDR3 is 11 amino acids. V was trimmed by 11 bases and J by 6 bases, leaving 13 bases between them. CDR1 SNHLY and CDR2 FYNNEI come from the germline V gene. CDR3: CAAGQSHGYTF. The CDR3, as DNA: TGTGCCGCGGGCCAGAGCCATGGCTACACCTTC.

The chain couples TRBV27 to TRBJ2-1; tentatively, D is TRBD2 (6 bases). Germline-derived CDR1 and CDR2 are MNHEY and SMNVEV (reference sequence). Trimming shortened V by 6 bases and J by 1 base, and 10 bases separated the two germline ends. The CDR3 runs 14 residues. CDR3 bases: TGTGCCAGCAGCGTAGCGGATTCCTACAATGAGCAGTTCTTC. Its protein product is CASSVADSYNEQFF.

The chain employs TRBV7-2 and TRBJ1-1; D not resolved. Per the germline V gene, CDR1 is SGHTA and CDR2 is FQGNSA. This CDR3 is built from 14 residues. V was shortened by 4 bases and J by 0 bases, with 9 bases between the two germline ends. The CDR3: CASSSRSMNTEAFF. The CDR3 DNA reads TGTGCCAGCAGCTCGAGGAGCATGAACACTGAAGCTTTCTTT.